Listed below are T cell receptor beta chains from one sample, sequenced in a study of T-cell memory formation after mild COVID-19. TCRdb re-analysed the 5' RACE reads in MiXCR, keeping a single row per CDR3 protein. The data show 300,000 to 400,000 distinct CDR3 sequences, with 10% to 15% seen just once and over 20% held by the top ten. Sample: PBMCs or a T cell subset sorted from them (not recorded which). The receptors shown here come from a man between 18 and 35 years old who had mild COVID-19 (a few samples of this study predate the infection). Cell type and time point are not known. CDR3s include the opening cysteine and the closing phenylalanine or tryptophan. A D gene is named only where the DNA matches it firmly. The size of a clone is reported for some rows only, either as once, few or many, or as a class for expanded clones.

TRBV5-5	TRBJ2-2	many	-	CASSFSGNTGELFF	TGTGCCAGCAGCTTCAGCGGGAACACCGGGGAGCTGTTTTTT
TRBV5-1	TRBJ2-5	-	-	CASSLAQAHQETQYF	TGCGCCAGCAGCTTGGCCCAGGCTCATCAAGAGACCCAGTACTTC
TRBV3-1	TRBJ1-1	few	-	CASSQRLLFAEAFF	TGTGCCAGCAGCCAGAGGCTGCTGTTCGCTGAAGCTTTCTTT
TRBV4-1	TRBJ2-5	few	-	CASSQESPIETQYF	TGCGCCAGCAGCCAAGAATCACCGATTGAGACCCAGTACTTC
TRBV6-5	TRBJ1-5	-	-	CASSPGIDGGQPQHF	TGTGCCAGCAGTCCCGGGATCGACGGTGGTCAGCCCCAGCATTTT
TRBV29-1	TRBJ2-4	few	-	CSVEDPRGKNIQYF	TGCAGCGTTGAAGACCCGAGGGGCAAAAACATTCAGTACTTC
TRBV12-3/TRBV12-4	TRBJ2-3	many	-	CASSTTGASTDTQYF	TGTGCCAGCAGTACAACGGGAGCTAGCACAGATACGCAGTATTTT
TRBV5-1	TRBJ2-5	few	TRBD2	CASKGLAEQETQYF	TGCGCCAGCAAGGGACTAGCGGAGCAAGAGACCCAGTACTTC
TRBV6-5	TRBJ2-1	few	-	CASSRDRYNEQFF	TGTGCCAGCAGTCGGGACCGATACAATGAGCAGTTCTTC
TRBV20-1	TRBJ2-5	few	-	CSASRGGVFETQYF	TGCAGTGCTAGCCGAGGGGGAGTTTTCGAGACCCAGTACTTC
TRBV4-1	TRBJ2-3	-	-	CASSQGRELLTDTQYF	TGCGCCAGCAGCCAAGGCCGGGAGTTATTAACAGATACGCAGTATTTT
TRBV7-8	TRBJ1-1	-	-	CVADGVSEAFF	TGTGTGGCGGACGGGGTCTCTGAAGCTTTCTTT
TRBV30	TRBJ2-1	many	-	CAWISGVSSYNEQFF	TGTGCCTGGATTAGCGGTGTAAGCTCCTACAATGAGCAGTTCTTC
TRBV6-5	TRBJ2-3	many	-	CASRYGRYSSTDTQYF	TGTGCCAGCCGTTACGGGCGCTACTCAAGCACAGATACGCAGTATTTT
TRBV20-1	TRBJ2-3	-	-	CSARDGGPDTQYF	TGCAGTGCTAGAGACGGGGGGCCCGATACGCAGTATTTT
TRBV7-3	TRBJ1-1	many	TRBD1	CASSLTGVSTEAFF	TGTGCCAGCAGCCTGACAGGGGTGAGCACTGAAGCTTTCTTT
TRBV7-2	TRBJ1-5	-	-	CASSRDIHKLYSNQPQHF	TGTGCCAGCAGCAGGGACATCCATAAGCTTTATAGCAATCAGCCCCAGCATTTT
TRBV12-3/TRBV12-4	TRBJ1-4	-	-	CASSSPSQDINEKLFF	TGTGCCAGCAGCTCCCCCAGCCAGGACATTAATGAAAAACTGTTTTTT
TRBV5-6	TRBJ1-2	-	-	CASSFIYGYTF	TGTGCCAGCAGCTTTATCTATGGCTACACCTTC
TRBV29-1	TRBJ2-3	many	-	CSAEGDTQYF	TGCAGCGCAGAGGGCGATACGCAGTATTTT
TRBV12-3/TRBV12-4	TRBJ2-1	few	-	CASSRGVDHANEQFF	TGTGCCAGCAGTCGTGGGGTGGACCACGCCAATGAGCAGTTCTTC
TRBV6-1	TRBJ1-5	-	-	CASSENVGSQPQHF	TGTGCCAGCAGTGAAAATGTGGGCAGTCAGCCCCAGCATTTT
TRBV5-5	TRBJ1-4	-	TRBD1	CASSWGQGGEKLFF	TGTGCCAGCAGCTGGGGACAGGGTGGGGAAAAACTGTTTTTT
TRBV20-1	TRBJ2-1	-	-	CSARLGGDEQFF	TGCAGTGCCAGACTGGGGGGCGATGAGCAGTTCTTC
TRBV7-9	TRBJ1-2	-	-	CASSLGHYGYTF	TGTGCCAGCAGCTTAGGTCACTATGGCTACACCTTC
TRBV6-6	TRBJ2-2	few	-	CAASPTTGELFF	TGTGCCGCCTCTCCGACCACCGGGGAGCTGTTTTTT
TRBV11-3	TRBJ2-7	-	-	CASSQSFQGYEEQYF	TGTGCCAGCAGCCAAAGCTTCCAGGGGTACGAAGAGCAGTACTTC
TRBV5-1	TRBJ2-3	-	TRBD2	CASTLGAGWRADTQYF	TGCGCCAGCACTCTTGGAGCGGGGTGGCGCGCAGATACGCAGTATTTT
TRBV28	TRBJ2-5	-	TRBD1	CASSTRQGLETQYF	TGTGCCAGCAGTACCCGACAGGGGCTAGAGACCCAGTACTTC
TRBV12-3/TRBV12-4	TRBJ2-7	few	-	CASSRGAGTLPYEQYF	TGTGCCAGCAGCCGGGGGGCGGGGACCCTTCCCTACGAGCAGTACTTC
TRBV12-3/TRBV12-4	TRBJ2-5	many	-	CASSPGALYQETQYF	TGTGCCAGCAGTCCCGGGGCCCTGTACCAAGAGACCCAGTACTTC
TRBV6-5	TRBJ1-2	-	-	CASSSLGRAHYGYTF	TGTGCCAGCAGTTCCCTCGGCCGGGCCCACTATGGCTACACCTTC
TRBV2	TRBJ1-3	few	TRBD1	CASRGQGTTIYF	TGTGCCAGTAGGGGACAGGGAACCACCATATATTTT
TRBV6-2/TRBV6-3	TRBJ2-2	few	-	CASSYGLNTGELFF	TGTGCCAGCAGTTACGGATTAAACACCGGGGAGCTGTTTTTT
TRBV6-5	TRBJ2-3	-	-	CASSSQEFLGADTQYF	TGTGCCAGCAGTTCCCAGGAGTTCTTGGGGGCAGATACGCAGTATTTT
TRBV7-2	TRBJ2-5	-	TRBD2	CASSFGGGAYQETQYF	TGTGCCAGCAGCTTCGGCGGGGGGGCGTACCAAGAGACCCAGTACTTC
TRBV25-1	TRBJ2-2	-	-	CASSGSDRNTGELFF	TGTGCCAGCAGTGGGTCAGATAGGAACACCGGGGAGCTGTTTTTT
TRBV5-1	TRBJ2-1	few	-	CASRVNRVPNEQFF	TGCGCCAGCAGAGTTAACCGGGTGCCGAATGAGCAGTTCTTC
TRBV29-1	TRBJ2-1	-	TRBD2	CSVDSASGGF	TGCAGCGTTGACTCCGCTAGCGGGGGTTTC
TRBV5-1	TRBJ1-3	-	-	CASTEGTYFSGNTIYF	TGCGCCAGCACCGAGGGGACGTACTTCTCTGGAAACACCATATATTTT
TRBV4-2	TRBJ1-2	-	-	CASSQPGAWGYTF	TGTGCCAGCAGCCAACCAGGGGCATGGGGCTACACCTTC
TRBV18	TRBJ2-2	-	TRBD1	CASSGRDRRPGELFF	TGTGCCAGCTCAGGCCGGGACAGGAGGCCCGGGGAGCTGTTTTTT
TRBV3-1	TRBJ1-1	-	-	CASSQGGAEAFF	TGTGCCAGCAGCCAAGGGGGAGCTGAAGCTTTCTTT
TRBV7-9	TRBJ1-1	few	-	CASSAAGGVNTEAFF	TGTGCCAGCAGCGCGGCTGGGGGGGTGAACACTGAAGCTTTCTTT
TRBV12-3/TRBV12-4	TRBJ1-3	few	TRBD1	CASRRDRDFSGNTIYF	TGTGCCAGCAGGAGGGACAGGGATTTCTCTGGAAACACCATATATTTT
TRBV18	TRBJ1-4	-	-	CASSPVLQGMGEKLFF	TGTGCCAGCTCACCGGTCCTACAAGGGATGGGTGAAAAACTGTTTTTT
TRBV30	TRBJ2-3	-	-	CAGSGWGPTDTQYF	TGTGCCGGGAGTGGTTGGGGCCCGACAGATACGCAGTATTTT
TRBV12-3/TRBV12-4	TRBJ1-5	-	-	CASSPGLGRGGQPQHF	TGTGCCAGCAGCCCCGGGTTGGGGCGAGGAGGACAGCCCCAGCATTTT
TRBV10-3	TRBJ2-5	-	-	CAISDPSGTPETQYF	TGTGCCATCAGTGACCCCTCCGGGACCCCAGAGACCCAGTACTTC
TRBV20-1	TRBJ2-4	-	TRBD2	CSFLTSGTLNIQYF	TGCAGCTTTCTGACTAGCGGCACTCTAAACATTCAGTACTTC
TRBV6-5	TRBJ2-1	few	-	CASSYFRGREQFF	TGTGCCAGCAGTTACTTCAGGGGCAGGGAGCAGTTCTTC